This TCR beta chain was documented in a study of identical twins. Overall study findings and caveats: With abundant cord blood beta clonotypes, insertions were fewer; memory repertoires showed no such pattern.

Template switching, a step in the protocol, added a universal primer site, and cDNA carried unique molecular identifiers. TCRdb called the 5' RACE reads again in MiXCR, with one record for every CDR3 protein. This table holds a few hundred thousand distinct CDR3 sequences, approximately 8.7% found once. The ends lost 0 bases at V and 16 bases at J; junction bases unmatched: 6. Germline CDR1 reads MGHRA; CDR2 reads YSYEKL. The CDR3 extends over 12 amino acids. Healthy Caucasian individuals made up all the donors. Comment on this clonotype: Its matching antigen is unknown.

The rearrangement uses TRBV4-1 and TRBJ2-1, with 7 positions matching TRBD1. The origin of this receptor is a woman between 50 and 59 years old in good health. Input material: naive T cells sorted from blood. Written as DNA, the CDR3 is TGCGCCAGCAGCCAAGAACGGGACAGTGCATTCTTC. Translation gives CASSQERDSAFF.